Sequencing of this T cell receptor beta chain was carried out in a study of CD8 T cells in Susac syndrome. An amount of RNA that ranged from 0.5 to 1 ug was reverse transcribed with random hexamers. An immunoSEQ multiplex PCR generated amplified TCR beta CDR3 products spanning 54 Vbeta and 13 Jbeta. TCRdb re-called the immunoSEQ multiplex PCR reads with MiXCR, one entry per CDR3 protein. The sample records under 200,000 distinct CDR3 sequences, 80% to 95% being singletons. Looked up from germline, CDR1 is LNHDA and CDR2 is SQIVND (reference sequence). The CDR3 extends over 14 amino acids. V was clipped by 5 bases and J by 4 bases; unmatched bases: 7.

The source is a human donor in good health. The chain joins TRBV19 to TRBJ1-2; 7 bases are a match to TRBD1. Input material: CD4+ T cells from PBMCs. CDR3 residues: CASSWQGVRYGYTF. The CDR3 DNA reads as TGTGCCAGTAGTTGGCAGGGGGTACGCTATGGCTACACCTTC.